The rows below give T cell receptor beta chains drawn from one sample of a study of blood T cell repertoires in COVID-19. Produced via immunoSEQ multiplex PCR; TCRdb's table is partial and in-frame only. The sample has a few hundred thousand clones, about 86% seen once. The sample comprised PBMCs or T cells enriched from blood (not recorded which). The source is a man younger than 40 with acute COVID-19. Each CDR3 is given with its conserved first and last residue. A D gene is named only where the DNA matches it firmly. Clone size, where shown, is once, few, many, or a class for clones that have expanded.

J gene,clone size,V gene,D gene,CDR3 protein,CDR3 DNA
TRBJ1-4,.,TRBV9,TRBD1,CASSGRQGNEKLFF,TGTGCCAGCAGCGGCCGACAGGGGAATGAAAAACTGTTTTTT
TRBJ1-1,.,TRBV18,TRBD1,CASSLRDRTDSTEAFF,TGTGCCAGCTCACTGCGGGACAGGACTGACTCCACTGAAGCTTTCTTT
TRBJ2-2,once,TRBV28,TRBD2,CASRMTSGGLHTGELFF,TGTGCCAGCAGAATGACTAGCGGGGGTTTGCACACCGGGGAGCTGTTTTTT
TRBJ1-6,few,TRBV15,TRBD1,CATSKTGLTYNSPLHF,TGTGCCACCAGCAAGACAGGGCTTACCTATAATTCACCCCTCCACTTT
TRBJ1-5,few,TRBV12-5,.,CASPGPQHF,TGTGCTAGTCCGGGGCCCCAGCATTTT
TRBJ1-1,.,TRBV5-5,TRBD1,CASSSTGTEAFF,TGTGCCAGCAGCTCGACAGGGACTGAAGCTTTCTTT
TRBJ1-3,.,TRBV6-6,TRBD1,CASRGTADSGNTIYF,TGTGCCAGCAGAGGGACAGCGGACTCTGGAAACACCATATATTTT
TRBJ2-2,.,TRBV27,TRBD1,CASSPGTGSTGELFF,TGTGCCAGCAGCCCCGGGACAGGGTCCACCGGGGAGCTGTTTTTT
TRBJ1-3,.,TRBV3-1/TRBV3-2,.,CASAQGSGNTIYF,TGTGCCAGCGCACAGGGCTCTGGAAACACCATATATTTT
TRBJ1-5,few,TRBV27,TRBD1,CASSRQGAGQPQHF,TGTGCCAGCAGTAGACAGGGGGCAGGTCAGCCCCAGCATTTT
TRBJ1-5,.,TRBV19,TRBD1,CASSDRGNNQPQHF,TGTGCCAGTTCCGACAGGGGTAACAATCAGCCCCAGCATTTT
TRBJ1-1,.,TRBV7-3,.,CASSLTTGGTEAFF,TGTGCCAGCAGCTTGACTACGGGAGGCACTGAAGCTTTCTTT
TRBJ1-1,.,TRBV29-1,.,CSVEGGNTEAFF,TGCAGCGTTGAGGGAGGGAACACTGAAGCTTTCTTT
TRBJ2-3,.,TRBV6-5,TRBD2,CASKTGGADTQYF,TGTGCCAGCAAGACGGGAGGCGCAGATACGCAGTATTTT
TRBJ1-3,.,TRBV2,.,CAGLTFWGVRGNTIYF,TGTGCCGGCTTAACCTTCTGGGGGGTTCGTGGAAACACCATATATTTT
TRBJ1-2,once,TRBV5-1,TRBD1,CASSLFLRDRTANYGYTF,TGTGCCAGCAGCTTGTTCCTCCGGGACAGGACAGCTAACTATGGCTACACCTTC
TRBJ2-2,.,TRBV5-1,TRBD1,CASSLEAGTGTGELFF,TGTGCCAGCAGCTTAGAGGCGGGGACAGGGACCGGGGAGCTGTTTTTT
TRBJ2-6,.,TRBV9,TRBD1,CASSGTGGNVLTF,TGTGCCAGCAGCGGTACAGGGGGGAACGTCCTGACTTTC
TRBJ2-5,.,TRBV11-3,.,CASSLGGLGVSAETQYF,TGTGCCAGCAGCTTAGGGGGTCTGGGAGTAAGTGCGGAGACCCAGTACTTC
TRBJ1-6,.,TRBV27,.,CASSEYRSSYNSPLHF,TGTGCCAGCAGTGAATACAGGAGCTCCTATAATTCACCCCTCCACTTT
TRBJ2-1,.,TRBV28,.,CASKTRGAYNEQFF,TGTGCCAGCAAGACCAGGGGGGCCTACAATGAGCAGTTCTTC
TRBJ2-2,once,TRBV5-6,.,CASERATNTGELFF,TGTGCCAGCGAGAGGGCAACGAACACCGGGGAGCTGTTTTTT
TRBJ1-2,.,TRBV11-3,.,CASSLYPETTPDGYTF,TGTGCCAGCAGCCTATACCCCGAGACGACACCTGATGGCTACACCTTC
TRBJ2-3,once,TRBV15,TRBD2,CATSRESRSSGGETQYF,TGTGCCACCAGCAGAGAGTCCCGATCTAGCGGGGGTGAGACGCAGTATTTT
TRBJ1-4,.,TRBV7-9,.,CASSLDGGGEKLFF,TGTGCCAGCAGCTTGGACGGGGGTGGTGAAAAACTGTTTTTT
TRBJ1-1,few,TRBV29-1,TRBD1,CSVAQGAGTEAFF,TGCAGCGTTGCTCAGGGGGCAGGGACTGAAGCTTTCTTT
TRBJ1-4,.,TRBV6-6,.,CASSREDEKLFF,TGTGCCAGCTCCCGGGAGGATGAAAAACTGTTTTTT
TRBJ1-6,.,TRBV2,.,CASSESGGLNNSPLHF,TGTGCCAGCAGTGAATCGGGGGGTTTGAATAATTCACCCCTCCACTTT
TRBJ1-1,.,TRBV24-1,.,CATSRGYKTEAFF,TGTGCCACCAGCAGGGGCTACAAAACTGAAGCTTTCTTT
TRBJ2-1,.,TRBV7-3,.,CASSLRNEQFF,TGTGCCAGCAGCTTACGCAATGAGCAGTTCTTC
TRBJ2-2,.,TRBV7-3,.,CASSPEHTGELFF,TGTGCCAGCAGCCCAGAACACACCGGGGAGCTGTTTTTT
TRBJ2-5,once,TRBV9,TRBD2,CASSPGLAGAAQYF,TGTGCCAGCAGCCCTGGACTAGCGGGGGCGGCCCAGTACTTC
TRBJ1-5,.,TRBV11-2,.,CASSLSYTGGRRPQHF,TGTGCCAGCAGCTTATCATATACCGGGGGGCGCAGGCCCCAGCATTTT
TRBJ2-5,.,TRBV28,.,CASSLRPETQYF,TGTGCCAGCAGTCTGAGGCCAGAGACCCAGTACTTC
TRBJ2-1,.,TRBV27,TRBD1,CASSLLGLTGTGGNEQFF,TGTGCCAGCAGTTTACTTGGTCTGACCGGGACAGGGGGGAATGAGCAGTTCTTC
TRBJ1-1,.,TRBV4-1,.,CASSHGHDRDTEAFF,TGCGCCAGCAGCCACGGACATGACCGGGACACTGAAGCTTTCTTT
TRBJ2-5,.,TRBV24-1,TRBD2,CATSDLRTSPTTQYF,TGTGCCACCAGTGATTTAAGGACTAGCCCGACGACCCAGTACTTC
TRBJ1-6,.,TRBV30,.,CAWDLSTGASPLHF,TGTGCCTGGGACTTATCGACAGGAGCCTCACCCCTCCACTTT
TRBJ1-4,.,TRBV27,TRBD1,CASSSAGTGDEKLFF,TGTGCCAGCAGTTCCGCCGGGACAGGGGATGAAAAACTGTTTTTT
TRBJ2-5,.,TRBV7-2,.,CASSQGSGTPLQETQYF,TGTGCCAGCAGCCAAGGATCCGGGACACCATTGCAAGAGACCCAGTACTTC
TRBJ2-3,.,TRBV30,TRBD2,CAWRQGLANTDTQYF,TGTGCCTGGAGACAAGGACTAGCGAACACAGATACGCAGTATTTT
TRBJ1-2,.,TRBV21-1,.,CASSKRGDTTPLLGYTF,TGTGCCAGCAGCAAAAGAGGGGACACAACCCCTCTCTTGGGCTACACCTTC
TRBJ1-2,.,TRBV24-1,.,CATSDTTPGYTF,TGTGCCACCAGTGATACCACACCCGGCTACACCTTC
TRBJ1-2,once,TRBV18,TRBD1,CASSPLAKDRADF,TGTGCCAGCTCACCCCTAGCCAAGGACAGGGCGGACTTC
TRBJ1-5,.,TRBV6-1,.,CASSPGRGLGSQHF,TGTGCCAGCAGCCCCGGTAGGGGGTTGGGGTCCCAGCATTTT
TRBJ1-1,.,TRBV29-1,.,CSAGFLETNTEAFF,TGCAGCGCGGGTTTTCTGGAGACGAACACTGAAGCTTTCTTT
TRBJ1-5,.,TRBV18,TRBD1,CASSPQGANQPQHF,TGTGCCAGCTCACCGCAGGGGGCCAATCAGCCCCAGCATTTT
TRBJ1-1,.,TRBV19,.,CASSTATGTEAFF,TGTGCCAGTAGCACCGCAACCGGTACTGAAGCTTTCTTT
TRBJ2-1,.,TRBV10-1,TRBD1,CASSRPGQGLFF,TGCGCCAGCAGTAGACCGGGACAGGGACTGTTCTTC
TRBJ2-3,.,TRBV2,TRBD2,CASREGLAGANPWYF,TGTGCCAGCAGGGAGGGACTAGCGGGGGCCAACCCATGGTATTTT
TRBJ1-1,.,TRBV29-1,.,CSARPGQGQNTEAFF,TGCAGCGCAAGACCCGGACAAGGGCAGAACACTGAAGCTTTCTTT
TRBJ1-2,once,TRBV4-1,.,CASSQEAYGYTF,TGCGCCAGCAGCCAAGAAGCTTATGGCTACACCTTC
TRBJ1-3,.,TRBV6-1,.,CASSGGFPGNTIYF,TGTGCCAGCAGTGGAGGATTTCCTGGAAACACCATATATTTT
TRBJ1-5,once,TRBV6-2/TRBV6-3,.,CASSTRTDQPQHF,TGTGCCAGCAGTACCCGGACAGATCAGCCCCAGCATTTT
TRBJ1-2,.,TRBV18,.,CASSPLVTYGYTF,TGTGCCAGCTCACCCCTGGTTACATATGGCTACACCTTC
TRBJ1-2,.,TRBV4-1,.,CASSQGPTNYGYTF,TGCGCCAGCAGCCAGGGGCCTACTAACTATGGCTACACCTTC
TRBJ2-2,.,TRBV28,.,CASSSPGFTGELFF,TGTGCCAGCAGCTCTCCAGGATTCACCGGGGAGCTGTTTTTT
TRBJ2-3,.,TRBV7-9,.,CASSGQGGGVVDTQYF,TGTGCCAGCAGCGGGCAGGGAGGGGGAGTCGTGGATACGCAGTATTTT
TRBJ1-2,.,TRBV4-1,TRBD1,CASSQPGQAPNYGYTF,TGCGCCAGCAGCCAACCGGGACAGGCTCCTAACTATGGCTACACCTTC
TRBJ1-5,.,TRBV2,.,CASSDHSTPYSNQPQHF,TGTGCCAGCAGTGATCACAGTACCCCTTATAGCAATCAGCCCCAGCATTTT